The next 8 T cell receptor beta chains were all read from a single sample in a study of blood T cell repertoires in COVID-19. Produced via immunoSEQ multiplex PCR; TCRdb's table is partial and in-frame only. The sample lists approximately 150,000 clones; about 91% were seen once. The material sequenced was peripheral blood. These TCRs come from a human donor in a cohort sampled during active COVID-19.

J is TRBJ2-6 and V is TRBV7-3, with D unclear. From germline, CDR1 is SGHTA and CDR2 FQGTGA. The CDR3 sequence is 13 residues long. V lost 2 bases, J lost 4 bases, and 3 bases lay in between. DNA for the CDR3: TGTGCCAGCAGCTTAGGCGGGGCCAACGTCCTGACTTTC. Amino acid sequence: CASSLGGANVLTF.

The J gene is TRBJ1-1, the V gene TRBV6-5, with 7 bases fitting TRBD1. This CDR3 region has 14 residues. J was trimmed by 3 bases and V by 3 bases; bases with no gene match: 4. The germline CDR1 and CDR2 sequences are MNHEY and SVGAGI. CDR3 DNA: TGTGCCAGCAGTTATAAGAGGGGGCACACTGAAGCTTTCTTT. Its protein is CASSYKRGHTEAFF.

The V and J genes are TRBV5-1 and TRBJ2-7; D is possibly TRBD1 (6 bases). V lost 0 bases and J 5 bases, leaving 12 bases between the germline ends. The CDR3 is made up of 14 amino acids. The germline V gene encodes CDR1 SGHRS and CDR2 YFSETQ. Here the CDR3 reads CASSLEGHRNEQYF. DNA for the CDR3: TGCGCCAGCAGCTTGGAGGGACACCGCAACGAGCAGTACTTC.

The chain recombines TRBV6-2 or TRBV6-3 with TRBJ2-7; D gene ambiguous. The CDR3 runs 13 residues. V dropped 0 bases and J dropped 3 bases, with 6 bases sitting between them. Germline V lookup: CDR1 MNHEY, CDR2 SVGEGT. The CDR3 region is CASSYSNYYEQYF. The CDR3 region has the DNA TGTGCCAGCAGTTACTCGAACTACTACGAGCAGTACTTC.

The J gene is TRBJ1-2, the V gene TRBV6-5; D is unresolved. In germline, CDR1 is MNHEY, CDR2 SVGAGI. The length of the CDR3 is 11 residues. The V end was cut by 5 bases, the J end by 4 bases, with 5 bases between. CDR3 sequence reads: CASSNGYGYTF. The DNA for the CDR3 is TGTGCCAGCAGTAACGGCTATGGCTACACCTTC.

The genes are TRBV5-3 and TRBJ2-3; TRBD2 aligns across 9 bases. TRBV5-3 is flagged as an ORF with uncertain function. J gave up 1 base and V 1 base, and 4 bases lay outside the gene matches. The CDR3 is made up of 16 amino acids. This CDR3 is CARSLKSGGCTDTQYF. CDR3 in DNA: TGTGCCAGAAGCTTGAAGAGCGGGGGGTGCACAGATACGCAGTATTTT.

The chain is built from TRBV2 and TRBJ2-2; 9 bases map to TRBD1. Germline V gene sequence: CDR1 SNHLY, CDR2 FYNNEI. The junction had 5 bases not matched to a gene; V was cut back by 3 bases and J by 6 bases. The CDR3 loop spans 15 amino acids. In DNA, the CDR3 is TGTGCCAGCAGTGAGGGGACAGGGATCGCCGGGGAGCTGTTTTTT. Residues: CASSEGTGIAGELFF.

The V and J genes are TRBV7-9 and TRBJ2-6; TRBD1 is a possible D gene (5 bases). Trimming removed 5 bases at V and 0 bases at J, with 11 bases between. The CDR3 spans 16 residues. CDR1 and CDR2 (germline): SEHNR, FQNEAQ (reference sequence). CDR3 protein: CASSPLDSSGANVLTF. CDR3 coding DNA: TGTGCCAGCAGCCCACTTGACAGCTCTGGGGCCAACGTCCTGACTTTC.